The clone carrying this TCR delta chain was observed a handful of times. A far larger clone is one nucleotide away, so this likely arose from a read error. This specimen includes other DNA sequences encoding the same CDR3. This specimen comes from a study of gamma-delta chains in newborns, infants, children. Across the study: Microbial exposure reportedly drives polyclonal innate γδ T cell expansion after birth.

TCRdb redid clone calling on the reads using CATT. The profile covers thousands of delta-chain clones, with around 1% appearing a single time and around 24% taken by the ten largest. In germline, CDR1 is GEAIGNYY, CDR2 EKD. V shed 3 bases and J 1 base; nucleotides not matched to a gene: 12. This CDR3 comprises 20 residues. What was sequenced was blood. The chain uses TRDV2 and TRDJ3, with 9 nucleotides matching TRDD3. This TCR was sampled from a child who was a newborn, infant or young child, either healthy, febrile or measles-vaccinated (not recorded which). CDR3 region: CACDPATGGPSSWDTRQMFF. In nucleotides, the CDR3 is TGTGCCTGTGACCCGGCTACTGGGGGACCGAGTTCCTGGGACACCCGACAGATGTTTTTC.